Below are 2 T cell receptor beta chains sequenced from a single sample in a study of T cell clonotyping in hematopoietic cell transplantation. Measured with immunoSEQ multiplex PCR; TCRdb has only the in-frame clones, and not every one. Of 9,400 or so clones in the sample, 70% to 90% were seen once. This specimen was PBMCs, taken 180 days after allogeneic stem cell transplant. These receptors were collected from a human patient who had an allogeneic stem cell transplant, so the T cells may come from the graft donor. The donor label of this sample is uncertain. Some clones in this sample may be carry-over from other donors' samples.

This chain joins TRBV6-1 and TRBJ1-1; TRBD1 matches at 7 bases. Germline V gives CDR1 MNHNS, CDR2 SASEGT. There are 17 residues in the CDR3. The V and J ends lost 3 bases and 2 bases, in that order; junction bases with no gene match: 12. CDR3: CASSDPYRGFFNTEAFF. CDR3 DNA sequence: TGTGCCAGCAGTGACCCCTACAGGGGATTTTTTAACACTGAAGCTTTCTTT.

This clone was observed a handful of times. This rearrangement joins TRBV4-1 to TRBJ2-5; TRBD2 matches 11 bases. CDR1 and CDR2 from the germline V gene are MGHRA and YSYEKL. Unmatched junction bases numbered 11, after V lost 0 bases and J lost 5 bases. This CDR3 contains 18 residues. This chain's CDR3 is CASSQDGASGGPRETQYF. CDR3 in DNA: TGCGCCAGCAGCCAAGATGGGGCTAGCGGGGGGCCCCGGGAGACCCAGTACTTC.